This T cell receptor (beta chain) originates from a study of blood T cell repertoires in COVID-19. About the study: In each case, the material was cDNA or gDNA derived from T cells, B-cell-depleted T cells, or PBMCs.

Measured with immunoSEQ multiplex PCR; TCRdb has only the in-frame clones, and not every one. The sample lists around 100,000 clones, approximately 86% occurring once. This clonotype was obtained from a man between 40 and 49 years old with acute or convalescent COVID-19. The specimen was peripheral blood.

CDR3 DNA sequence: TGTGCCAGCAGCCTGCACGGGGACAGGGGGAACGAGCAGTACTTC. It codes for CASSLHGDRGNEQYF. V is TRBV3-1 (or the pseudogene TRBV3-2) and J is TRBJ2-7; 11 bases are a match to TRBD1. J lost 5 bases, V lost 4 bases, and 7 bases had no gene match. Germline loops: CDR1 LGHDT, CDR2 YNNKEL (reference sequence). The CDR3 length is 15 residues.